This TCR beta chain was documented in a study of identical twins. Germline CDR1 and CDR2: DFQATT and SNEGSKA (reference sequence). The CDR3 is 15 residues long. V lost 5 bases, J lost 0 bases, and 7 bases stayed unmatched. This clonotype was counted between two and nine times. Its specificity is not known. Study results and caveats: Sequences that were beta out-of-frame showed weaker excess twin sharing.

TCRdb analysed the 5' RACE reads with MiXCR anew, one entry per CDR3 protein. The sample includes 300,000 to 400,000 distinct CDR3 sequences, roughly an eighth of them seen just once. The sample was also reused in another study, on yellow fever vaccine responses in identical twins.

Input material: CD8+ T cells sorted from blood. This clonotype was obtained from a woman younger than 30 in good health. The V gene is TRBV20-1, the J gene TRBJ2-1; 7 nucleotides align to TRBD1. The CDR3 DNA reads TGCAGTGCTGCGACACAGGGGTCCTCCTACAATGAGCAGTTCTTC. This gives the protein CSAATQGSSYNEQFF.